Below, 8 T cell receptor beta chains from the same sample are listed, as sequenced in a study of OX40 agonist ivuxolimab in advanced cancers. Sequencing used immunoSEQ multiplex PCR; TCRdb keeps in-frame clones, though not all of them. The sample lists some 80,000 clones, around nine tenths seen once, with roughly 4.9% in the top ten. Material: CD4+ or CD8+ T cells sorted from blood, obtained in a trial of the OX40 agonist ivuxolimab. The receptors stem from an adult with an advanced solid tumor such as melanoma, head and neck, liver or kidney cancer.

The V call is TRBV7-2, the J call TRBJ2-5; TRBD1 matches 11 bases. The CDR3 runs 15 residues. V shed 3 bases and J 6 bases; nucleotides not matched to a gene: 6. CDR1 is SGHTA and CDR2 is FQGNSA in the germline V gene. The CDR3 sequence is CASSLGTGGGKTQYF. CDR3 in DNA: TGTGCCAGCAGCTTGGGGACAGGGGGTGGAAAGACCCAGTACTTC.

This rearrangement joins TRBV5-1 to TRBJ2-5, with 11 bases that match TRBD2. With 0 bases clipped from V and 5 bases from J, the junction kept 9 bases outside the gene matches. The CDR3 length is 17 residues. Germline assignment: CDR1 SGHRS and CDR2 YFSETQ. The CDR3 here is CASSLGVSGRAPETQYF. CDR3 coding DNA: TGCGCCAGCAGCTTGGGGGTTAGCGGGAGGGCCCCGGAGACCCAGTACTTC.

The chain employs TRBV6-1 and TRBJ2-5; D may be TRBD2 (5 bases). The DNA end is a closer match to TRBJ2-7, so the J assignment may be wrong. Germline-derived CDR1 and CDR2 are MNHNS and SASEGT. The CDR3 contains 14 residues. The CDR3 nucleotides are TGTGCCAGCGGTCGGGCCCAGCGCGGGTACGAGCAGTACTTC. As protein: CASGRAQRGYEQYF.

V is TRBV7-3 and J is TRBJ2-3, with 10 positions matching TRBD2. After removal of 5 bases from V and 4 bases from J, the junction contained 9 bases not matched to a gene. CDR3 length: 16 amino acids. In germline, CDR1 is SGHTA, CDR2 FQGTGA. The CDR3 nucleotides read TGTGCCAGCAGCGGGGGCAGCGGGAGGGTTGCAGATACGCAGTATTTT. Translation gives CASSGGSGRVADTQYF.

The chain's CDR3 is CASLGDSYNEQFF. In DNA, the CDR3 is TGTGCCAGTCTAGGGGACTCCTACAATGAGCAGTTCTTC. The genes are TRBV2 and TRBJ2-1; a weak D match, TRBD1 (5 bases). Germline V gene sequence: CDR1 SNHLY, CDR2 FYNNEI. This CDR3 region has 13 residues. Trimming shortened V by 9 bases and J by 0 bases, and 9 bases separated the two germline ends.

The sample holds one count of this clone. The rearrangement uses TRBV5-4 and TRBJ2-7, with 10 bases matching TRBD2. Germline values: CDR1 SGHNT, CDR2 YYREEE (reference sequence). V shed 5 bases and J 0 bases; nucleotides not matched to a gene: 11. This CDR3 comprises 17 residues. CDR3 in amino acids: CASSISGRALLSYEQYF. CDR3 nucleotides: TGTGCCAGCAGTATCAGCGGGAGGGCCCTCCTCTCCTACGAGCAGTACTTC.

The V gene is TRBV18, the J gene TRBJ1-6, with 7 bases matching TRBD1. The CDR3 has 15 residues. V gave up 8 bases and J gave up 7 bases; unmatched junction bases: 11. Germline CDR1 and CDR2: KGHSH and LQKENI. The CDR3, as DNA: TGTGCCAGCACCCCAGACAGGGTTCCGAATTCACCCCTCCACTTT. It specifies CASTPDRVPNSPLHF.

CDR3 in amino acids: CASSLGTAQETQYF. CDR3 nucleotide sequence: TGTGCCAGCAGCTTAGGTACAGCTCAAGAGACCCAGTACTTC. The chain has TRBV7-9 and TRBJ2-5; D not resolved. This CDR3 comprises 14 residues. From germline, CDR1 is SEHNR and CDR2 FQNEAQ (reference sequence). Trimming took off 1 base at V and 2 bases at J, with 8 bases between the two ends.